These 9 T cell receptor beta chains were all obtained from the same sample, sequenced in a study of human T cells and chemical hapten exposure. Time point denoted: patch test 2, 6 weeks after DPC sensitization. Treatment noted: therapeutic diphenylcyclopropenone sensitization with weekly scalp DPC. TCRdb called the RACE reads again in MiXCR, with one record for every CDR3 protein. The table records roughly 30,000 distinct CDR3 sequences, roughly 10% of them present only once. Sequences were derived from whole blood, sampled in connection with sensitization to the hapten diphenylcyclopropenone (DPC). These receptors came from a man aged 30 to 45 with alopecia areata. Some clones in this sample may be carry-over from other donors' samples.

The chain links TRBV5-5 to TRBJ2-1; 8 positions agree with TRBD2. After removal of 2 bases from V and 9 bases from J, the junction contained 10 bases not matched to a gene. The CDR3 is 15 amino acids. Germline V lookup: CDR1 SGHKS, CDR2 YYEKEE (reference sequence). CDR3 in amino acids: CASSFYGGAPPEQFF. The CDR3 nucleotides read TGTGCCAGCAGCTTTTACGGGGGGGCCCCGCCTGAGCAGTTCTTC.

The rearrangement uses TRBV14 and TRBJ2-3, with 7 bases lining up with TRBD1. Germline CDR1 and CDR2: SGHDN and FVKESK. The CDR3 extends over 17 amino acids. After removal of 6 bases from V and 2 bases from J, the junction contained 14 bases not matched to a gene. CDR3 residues: CASSPRGGLSFTDTQYF. The CDR3 region has the DNA TGTGCCAGCAGTCCCAGAGGGGGCCTTTCCTTCACAGATACGCAGTATTTT.

This clonotype was observed many times. J is TRBJ2-1 and V is TRBV6-1; 10 bases agree with TRBD2. There are 17 residues in the CDR3. Germline values: CDR1 MNHNS, CDR2 SASEGT. J gave up 4 bases and V 7 bases, and 13 bases lay outside the gene matches. The DNA for the CDR3 is TGTGCCAGCACCTACCAGGCTAGCGGGAGAATGTACAATGAGCAGTTCTTC. This sequence encodes CASTYQASGRMYNEQFF.

The sample holds a few counts of this clonotype. This sequence joins TRBV20-1 and TRBJ1-4, with D possibly being TRBD1 (6 bases). The CDR3 runs 13 residues. Trimming removed 6 bases from V and 6 bases from J, with 14 bases in between. CDR1 is DFQATT and CDR2 is SNEGSKA in the germline V gene (reference sequence). The chain's CDR3 is CSALQGPHEKLFF. The CDR3 coding sequence is TGCAGTGCCTTACAGGGCCCGCATGAAAAACTGTTTTTT.

This chain links TRBV12-3 or TRBV12-4 with TRBJ1-2, with 8 nucleotides matching TRBD1. This CDR3 region has 16 residues. V was pared by 1 base and J by 4 bases, with 8 bases of the junction left unmatched. CDR3 region: CASSLVAGGYTYGYTF. The CDR3 DNA is TGTGCCAGCAGTTTAGTCGCAGGGGGCTATACCTATGGCTACACCTTC.

The V and J genes are TRBV30 and TRBJ2-3; tentatively, D is TRBD2 (5 bases). Germline V lookup: CDR1 GTSNPN, CDR2 SVGIG (reference sequence). This CDR3 has 13 amino acids. V lost 4 bases, J lost 2 bases, and 10 bases lay in between. DNA of the CDR3: TGTGCCTGGACGGTGACTAACACAGATACGCAGTATTTT. Its translation: CAWTVTNTDTQYF.

Ten or more counts support this clonotype. The rearrangement links TRBV19 to TRBJ1-1, with D unresolved. Trimming pared 4 bases from V and 0 bases from J, leaving 9 bases between. The CDR3 sequence is 14 residues long. Germline CDR1 LNHDA, CDR2 SQIVND (reference sequence). CDR3 nucleotide sequence: TGTGCCAGTAGTAACCCCCAGATGAACACTGAAGCTTTCTTT. It encodes CASSNPQMNTEAFF. The whole variable domain, filled in from reference TRBV19 and TRBJ1-1, reads DGGITQSPKYLFRKEGQNVTLSCEQNLNHDAMYWYRQDPGQGLRLIYYSQIVNDFQKGDIAEGYSVSREKKESFPLTVTSAQKNPTAFYLCASSNPQMNTEAFFGQGTRLTVV.

This clonotype was observed a single time. The genes are TRBV2 and TRBJ2-1; TRBD1 is a possible D gene (6 bases). Germline V gives CDR1 SNHLY, CDR2 FYNNEI. The germline V and J ends were trimmed by 4 bases and 9 bases, with 19 bases remaining between them. CDR3 length: 15 residues. The CDR3 DNA reads TGTGCCAGCAGTGCAGTTGGGACACTGGCGATTGAGCAGTTCTTC. Translation: CASSAVGTLAIEQFF.

V usage is TRBV27 and J usage is TRBJ1-1; D gene unclear. The germline V gene encodes CDR1 MNHEY and CDR2 SMNVEV (reference sequence). Trimming took off 6 bases at V and 2 bases at J, with 13 bases between the two ends. The CDR3 totals 14 residues. CDR3 DNA: TGTGCCAGCAGGCTTAAGCGGACCAACACTGAAGCTTTCTTT. Protein sequence: CASRLKRTNTEAFF.